The 23 T cell receptor beta chains reported below all come from one sample, sequenced in a study of T cell responses to AZD1222 COVID-19 vaccine. The repertoire was sequenced with immunoSEQ multiplex PCR; TCRdb's copy has only in-frame clones and lacks some. Seen here are 140,000 to 150,000 clones, approximately 88% observed once, and the top ten hold 5.4%. The specimen comprised peripheral blood, sampled 28 days after the second dose of the MenACWY control vaccine. Receptor source: an adult who received the MenACWY meningococcal vaccine as a control.

The chain couples TRBV7-3 to TRBJ2-2; D unclear. The CDR3 runs 14 residues. The germline V gene has CDR1 SGHTA and CDR2 FQGTGA. Trimming removed 3 bases at V and 0 bases at J, with 5 bases between. The CDR3 loop reads CASSFGANTGELFF. For the CDR3, the DNA is TGTGCCAGCAGCTTTGGGGCGAACACCGGGGAGCTGTTTTTT.

V and J are TRBV6-4 and TRBJ1-1, with D perhaps matching TRBD1 (5 bases). Germline-derived CDR1 and CDR2 are MRHNA and SNTAGT. This CDR3 is 15 amino acids long. V lost 3 bases and J 4 bases, leaving 15 bases between the germline ends. The CDR3 bases are TGTGCCAGCAGTGATCGGACCGGGGGGGGCACTGAAGCTTTCTTT. Translated, it gives CASSDRTGGGTEAFF.

The chain recombines TRBV7-9 with TRBJ1-2; D is undetermined. From germline, CDR1 is SEHNR and CDR2 FQNEAQ (reference sequence). With 3 bases removed from V and 8 bases from J, the gap between germline ends came to 10 bases. There are 12 residues in the CDR3. CDR3 amino acids: CASSLITWGYTF. The CDR3 region has the DNA TGTGCCAGCAGCTTGATAACTTGGGGCTACACCTTC.

J is TRBJ1-3 and V is TRBV18; no firm D call. The germline V gene has CDR1 KGHSH and CDR2 LQKENI. CDR3 length: 15 residues. Trimming removed 4 bases from V and 0 bases from J, with 10 bases in between. The CDR3 DNA reads as TGTGCCAGCTCACTATCAGTAAACTCTGGAAACACCATATATTTT. Encoded protein: CASSLSVNSGNTIYF.

The rearrangement uses TRBV5-5 and TRBJ2-5; 11 nucleotides agree with TRBD2. The CDR3 spans 19 residues. After removal of 2 bases from V and 0 bases from J, the junction contained 12 bases not matched to a gene. CDR1 and CDR2 from the germline V gene are SGHKS and YYEKEE (reference sequence). The CDR3 spells CASSFLWGPLAGDQETQYF. The DNA for the CDR3 is TGTGCCAGCAGCTTCCTCTGGGGTCCACTAGCGGGAGACCAAGAGACCCAGTACTTC.

This chain uses TRBV11-1 with TRBJ1-4; the match to TRBD1 covers 10 bases. The CDR3 sequence is 15 residues long. Germline lookup yields CDR1 SGHAT and CDR2 FQDESV (reference sequence). With V trimmed by 5 bases and J by 6 bases, 6 bases remained unmatched. In DNA form, the CDR3 reads TGTGCCAGCAGCGCTGGGACAGGGGTCCATGAAAAACTGTTTTTT. Its translation: CASSAGTGVHEKLFF.

The V call is TRBV27, the J call TRBJ1-5, with D perhaps TRBD1 (5 bases). CDR3 length: 13 residues. Between the trimmed V and J ends, which lost 6 bases and 4 bases, there was a span of 10 bases. Germline V gives CDR1 MNHEY, CDR2 SMNVEV (reference sequence). The CDR3 DNA reads TGTGCCAGCAGGAGGGGACCTAATCAGCCCCAGCATTTT. Residues: CASRRGPNQPQHF.

This clone has a single count. The chain combines TRBV6-5 with TRBJ2-7, with D perhaps being TRBD1 or TRBD2 (5 bases each). From germline, CDR1 is MNHEY and CDR2 SVGAGI. Trimming removed 4 bases from V and 0 bases from J, with 13 bases in between. The CDR3 contains 15 residues. CDR3 in amino acids: CASSSLHGGSYEQYF. The CDR3, as DNA: TGTGCCAGCAGTTCTCTTCATGGGGGCTCCTACGAGCAGTACTTC.

The J gene is TRBJ2-5, the V gene TRBV7-9; 8 bases map to TRBD1. J lost 5 bases, V lost 5 bases, and 10 bases had no gene match. Germline V gene lookup returns CDR1 SEHNR and CDR2 FQNEAQ (reference sequence). The CDR3 spans 15 residues. CDR3 sequence (DNA): TGTGCCAGCAGCAGCGGACAGGGAGGTGTGGAGACCCAGTACTTC. Protein sequence: CASSSGQGGVETQYF.

V is TRBV3-1 (or the pseudogene TRBV3-2) and J is TRBJ1-1; D remains unclear. In germline, CDR1 is LGHDT, CDR2 YNNKEL (reference sequence). CDR3 length: 15 residues. Trimming removed 1 base from V and 0 bases from J, with 9 bases in between. The CDR3 region is CASSQVASLNTEAFF. The CDR3 nucleotides read TGTGCCAGCAGCCAAGTAGCATCCCTGAACACTGAAGCTTTCTTT.

V usage is TRBV6-5 and J usage is TRBJ1-3, with unresolved D. The V gene's germline CDR1 is MNHEY and CDR2 SVGAGI. Trimming left V 4 bases short and J 4 bases short, with 8 bases between. This CDR3 comprises 13 residues. The CDR3 sequence is CASSLSGGNTIYF. As DNA, the CDR3 is TGTGCCAGCAGTTTATCCGGGGGAAACACCATATATTTT.

The DNA for the CDR3 is TGTGCCAGCAGACGGGGAGTGAATCAGCCCCAGCATTTT. This sequence encodes CASRRGVNQPQHF. The chain has TRBV28 and TRBJ1-5; D uncertain. With 6 bases removed from V and 4 bases from J, the gap between germline ends came to 10 bases. The CDR3 runs 13 residues. From germline, CDR1 is MDHEN and CDR2 SYDVKM.

The chain combines TRBV30 with TRBJ1-6, with unresolved D. The CDR3 runs 12 residues. The germline CDR1 and CDR2 sequences are GTSNPN and SVGIG (reference sequence). Trimming shortened V by 2 bases and J by 9 bases, and 8 bases separated the two germline ends. CDR3 amino acids: CAWSSRSSPLHF. The CDR3 DNA follows: TGTGCCTGGAGTTCGAGGAGTTCACCCCTCCACTTT. The variable domain in full, completed from reference TRBV30 and TRBJ1-6, reads SQTIHQWPATLVQPVGSPLSLECTVEGTSNPNLYWYRQAAGRGLQLLFYSVGIGQISSEVPQNLSASRPQDRQFILSSKKLLLSDSGFYLCAWSSRSSPLHFGNGTRLTVT.

This clone was seen more than once but under ten times. The chain employs TRBV18 and TRBJ2-7; 7 bases are shared with TRBD1. J gave up 5 bases and V 3 bases, and 10 bases lay outside the gene matches. From germline, CDR1 is KGHSH and CDR2 LQKENI. This CDR3 spans 15 amino acids. CDR3 loop: CASSPILTGSDEQYF. CDR3 coding DNA: TGTGCCAGCTCACCGATACTGACAGGGTCCGACGAGCAGTACTTC. Full variable domain (outside the CDR3, taken from reference TRBV18 and TRBJ2-7): NAGVMQNPRHLVRRRGQEARLRCSPMKGHSHVYWYRQLPEEGLKFMVYLQKENIIDESGMPKERFSAEFPKEGPSILRIQQVVRGDSAAYFCASSPILTGSDEQYFGPGTRLTVT.

The gene calls are TRBV18 and TRBJ2-5; TRBD2 agrees at 10 bases. The length of the CDR3 is 15 residues. CDR1 and CDR2 (germline): KGHSH, LQKENI. Losses at the gene ends were 0 bases for V and 5 bases for J; bases not matched to a gene: 3. Here the CDR3 DNA reads TGTGCCAGCTCACCACCGGGACTAGCGACGGAGACCCAGTACTTC. It specifies CASSPPGLATETQYF.

J is TRBJ2-1 and V is TRBV5-1, with 7 bases matching TRBD2. Losses at the gene ends were 0 bases for V and 7 bases for J; bases not matched to a gene: 7. Germline CDR1 is SGHRS and CDR2 is YFSETQ. CDR3 size: 15 residues. For the CDR3, the DNA is TGCGCCAGCAGCTTGGTGGCGGGAGCGGGGAATGAGCAGTTCTTC. Protein: CASSLVAGAGNEQFF.

This chain's CDR3 is CASSSEGETGYTF. CDR3 in DNA: TGCGCCAGCAGCTCCGAGGGGGAGACGGGCTACACCTTC. This chain uses TRBV5-1 with TRBJ1-2; maybe TRBD1 (6 bases). From germline, CDR1 is SGHRS and CDR2 YFSETQ. V lost 3 bases and J lost 8, with 14 bases in between. The CDR3 length is 13 residues. Complete variable domain (other parts from reference TRBV5-1 and TRBJ1-2): KAGVTQTPRYLIKTRGQQVTLSCSPISGHRSVSWYQQTPGQGLQFLFEYFSETQRNKGNFPGRFSGRQFSNSRSEMNVSTLELGDSALYLCASSSEGETGYTFGSGTRLTVV.

This rearrangement joins TRBV7-9 to TRBJ2-3, with 12 positions matching TRBD2. The germline CDR1 and CDR2 sequences are SEHNR and FQNEAQ (reference sequence). V lost 3 bases and J lost 3; bases outside the gene matches: 1. The CDR3 loop spans 15 amino acids. CDR3 sequence: CASSFGLAGTDTQYF. The CDR3 DNA follows: TGTGCCAGCAGCTTCGGACTAGCGGGGACAGATACGCAGTATTTT.

The table lists this clone with a count of one. The CDR3 loop is CASSEGSYGYTF. In DNA form, the CDR3 reads TGTGCCAGCAGTGAAGGAAGTTATGGCTACACCTTC. The gene calls are TRBV2 and TRBJ1-2; no clear D gene. Germline CDR1 is SNHLY and CDR2 is FYNNEI. This CDR3 contains 12 residues. Deletions cut 1 base from V and 5 bases from J, with 5 bases between.

This rearrangement joins TRBV5-1 to TRBJ2-3; D gene uncertain. The CDR3 totals 15 residues. Per the germline V gene, CDR1 is SGHRS and CDR2 is YFSETQ. The ends were cut back, 0 bases at V and 2 bases at J, with 10 bases in the middle. Here the CDR3 reads CASSLAAQITDTQYF. In nucleotides, the CDR3 is TGCGCCAGCAGCTTGGCCGCGCAGATCACAGATACGCAGTATTTT.

This chain connects TRBV4-2 to TRBJ2-5; 9 bases fit TRBD2. The trim removed 0 bases at V and 3 bases at J, leaving 8 bases unmatched. Germline V gene lookup returns CDR1 LGHNA and CDR2 YNFKEQ. The length of the CDR3 is 17 residues. CDR3 amino acids: CASSQDKGLAGKETQYF. In nucleotides, the CDR3 is TGTGCCAGCAGCCAAGATAAAGGGCTAGCGGGAAAAGAGACCCAGTACTTC.

The V gene is TRBV6-5, the J gene TRBJ1-2, with D possibly TRBD1 on 5 matching bases. Deletions cut 0 bases from V and 3 bases from J, with 11 bases between. CDR3 length: 15 amino acids. Germline V gene data show CDR1 as MNHEY and CDR2 as SVGAGI. CDR3 coding DNA: TGTGCCAGCAGTTACTCTGGGGGAGGGTACTATGGCTACACCTTC. Translating it yields CASSYSGGGYYGYTF.

This sequence joins TRBV29-1 and TRBJ2-1; the D is unclear. Germline V gene lookup returns CDR1 SQVTM and CDR2 ANQGSEA. The V end lost 7 bases, the J end lost 6 bases, and 16 bases lay between the germline ends. This CDR3 is built from 13 residues. The CDR3 DNA sequence: TGCAGCGCCCTCGGACCTTCCGGCAATGAGCAGTTCTTC. Amino acids: CSALGPSGNEQFF.